A single sample gave rise to the 26 T cell receptor beta chains below, sequenced in a study of cytomegalovirus exposure and HLA in healthy donors. The PCR used 60 Vbeta and 13 Jbeta primers. Clones were sequenced by immunoSEQ multiplex PCR, and TCRdb holds only the in-frame ones, with some missing. The data show 120,000 or so clones, over 60% seen once. Sequenced sample: PBMCs. These receptors were collected from a young man in good health and CMV-seronegative.

This clone came up once. The J gene is TRBJ2-5, the V gene TRBV7-2; possibly TRBD2 for D (5 bases). Looked up from germline, CDR1 is SGHTA and CDR2 is FQGNSA. The CDR3 runs to 16 residues. V was shortened by 5 bases and J by 2 bases, with 18 bases between the two germline ends. The DNA of the CDR3 is TGTGCCAGCAGCCTCTTACCCAGCGGCTCTCAAGAGACCCAGTACTTC. Its translation: CASSLLPSGSQETQYF.

V is TRBV5-1 and J is TRBJ2-3, with TRBD2 identical over 8 bases. Losses at the gene ends were 0 bases for V and 1 base for J; bases not matched to a gene: 4. The CDR3 is 16 residues long. Germline V gene data show CDR1 as SGHRS and CDR2 as YFSETQ. The CDR3 loop is CASSLAGRVGTDTQYF. The CDR3 DNA reads as TGCGCCAGCAGCTTGGCCGGGAGGGTAGGCACAGATACGCAGTATTTT.

The V and J genes are TRBV30 and TRBJ1-1, with a possible D match to TRBD1 (6 bases). CDR3 length: 14 residues. V gave up 3 bases and J gave up 6 bases, with 17 bases separating them. Germline V CDR1 and CDR2: GTSNPN, SVGIG (reference sequence). CDR3 loop: CAWSGQMIDSEAFF. The CDR3 DNA sequence: TGTGCCTGGAGCGGACAGATGATAGACTCTGAAGCTTTCTTT.

The chain recombines TRBV6-1 with TRBJ2-2, with D tentatively TRBD1 (6 bases). Germline V gene lookup returns CDR1 MNHNS and CDR2 SASEGT. The CDR3 consists of 13 residues. Trimming took off 5 bases at V and 5 bases at J, with 9 bases between the two ends. The CDR3 sequence is CASSYTGTGELFF. In DNA form, the CDR3 reads TGTGCCAGCAGTTATACAGGGACCGGGGAGCTGTTTTTT.

The V call is TRBV7-2, the J call TRBJ2-5, with D unresolved. V was pared by 0 bases and J by 4 bases, with 3 bases between. This CDR3 has 12 amino acids. CDR1 and CDR2 (germline): SGHTA, FQGNSA. CDR3 in DNA: TGTGCCAGCAGCTTAGCCAGAGAGACCCAGTACTTC. Translation: CASSLARETQYF.

The chain recombines TRBV4-2 with TRBJ2-5, with TRBD2 matching over 10 bases. The CDR3 has 18 amino acids. Trimming removed 0 bases from V and 5 bases from J; junction bases left unmatched: 12. Germline CDR1 LGHNA, CDR2 YNFKEQ. The DNA of the CDR3 is TGTGCCAGCAGCCAAGATCTTGCACTAGCGGGGAAAAAGGAGACCCAGTACTTC. Translated, it gives CASSQDLALAGKKETQYF.

This clone was detected only a few times. The V gene is TRBV5-1, the J gene TRBJ2-2; D remains unclear. V gave up 3 bases and J gave up 6 bases, with 9 bases separating them. The CDR3 is made up of 13 amino acids. Germline V lookup: CDR1 SGHRS, CDR2 YFSETQ. CDR3 residues: CASSSRAAGELFF. In DNA form, the CDR3 reads TGCGCCAGCAGCTCCCGTGCGGCCGGGGAGCTGTTTTTT. The complete variable domain, with remaining parts taken from reference TRBV5-1 and TRBJ2-2, reads KAGVTQTPRYLIKTRGQQVTLSCSPISGHRSVSWYQQTPGQGLQFLFEYFSETQRNKGNFPGRFSGRQFSNSRSEMNVSTLELGDSALYLCASSSRAAGELFFGEGSRLTVL.

This clone was detected only a few times. V and J are TRBV25-1 and TRBJ1-1; 9 nucleotides align to TRBD1. Germline-derived CDR1 and CDR2 are MGHDK and SYGVNS. J lost 5 bases, V lost 2 bases, and 6 bases had no gene match. This CDR3 has 15 residues. CDR3 amino acids: CASSEPGQGFTEAFF. CDR3 in DNA: TGTGCCAGCAGTGAACCGGGACAGGGATTTACTGAAGCTTTCTTT.

V usage is TRBV15 and J usage is TRBJ2-7; 7 bases are shared with TRBD1. This CDR3 is 13 amino acids long. V was pared by 2 bases and J by 9 bases, with 7 bases of the junction left unmatched. In germline, CDR1 is LNHNV, CDR2 YYDKDF (reference sequence). The CDR3 nucleotides read TGTGCCACCAGCAGACGGGACAGTTTCGGGCAGTACTTC. Its protein is CATSRRDSFGQYF. The full variable domain, rest sourced from reference TRBV15 and TRBJ2-7, is DAMVIQNPRYQVTQFGKPVTLSCSQTLNHNVMYWYQQKSSQAPKLLFHYYDKDFNNEADTPDNFQSRRPNTSFCFLDIRSPGLGDTAMYLCATSRRDSFGQYFGPGTRLTVT.

J is TRBJ2-2 and V is TRBV5-1; D remains unclear. Germline CDR1 SGHRS, CDR2 YFSETQ. The CDR3 has 15 residues. V was shortened by 4 bases and J by 2 bases, with 12 bases between the two germline ends. CDR3 loop: CASSPQRPNTGELFF. The CDR3 region has the DNA TGCGCCAGCAGCCCCCAGCGTCCTAACACCGGGGAGCTGTTTTTT.

This clone was detected only once. V gene TRBV4-2 combines with J gene TRBJ2-1, with 14 bases aligning to TRBD2. Germline V lookup: CDR1 LGHNA, CDR2 YNFKEQ. The ends lost 2 bases at V and 4 bases at J; junction bases unmatched: 4. This CDR3 has 17 amino acids. The CDR3 DNA sequence: TGTGCCAGCAGCCAACCTGGACTAGCGGGAGGTTACAATGAGCAGTTCTTC. Amino acids: CASSQPGLAGGYNEQFF.

The chain couples TRBV6-1 to TRBJ1-5; a weak D match, TRBD1 (5 bases). Germline values: CDR1 MNHNS, CDR2 SASEGT. The length of the CDR3 is 14 residues. V was shortened by 4 bases and J by 3 bases, with 10 bases between the two germline ends. CDR3 sequence reads: CASSGQPLNQPQHF. The CDR3, as DNA: TGTGCCAGCAGTGGACAGCCACTCAATCAGCCCCAGCATTTT.

This chain links TRBV18 with TRBJ2-7; no firm D call. V lost 3 bases, J lost 5 bases, and 8 bases lay in between. CDR3 length: 12 amino acids. Germline lookup yields CDR1 KGHSH and CDR2 LQKENI. The CDR3: CASSPSRDEQYF. The CDR3 nucleotides read TGTGCCAGCTCACCTTCTCGGGACGAGCAGTACTTC.

The V and J genes are TRBV5-1 and TRBJ2-5, with TRBD2 identical over 9 bases. The DNA end favors TRBJ2-7, so the J call may be wrong. Germline lookup yields CDR1 SGHRS and CDR2 YFSETQ. This CDR3 is 14 amino acids long. Here the CDR3 reads CASSLGLAVYEQYF. The CDR3 DNA sequence: TGCGCCAGCAGCTTGGGACTAGCGGTTTACGAGCAGTACTTC.

This clone was seen once. J is TRBJ1-2 and V is TRBV19; no clear D. Germline V gives CDR1 LNHDA, CDR2 SQIVND (reference sequence). V was clipped by 4 bases and J by 10 bases, with 19 bases between them. This CDR3 region has 14 residues. In DNA, the CDR3 is TGTGCCAGTAGTACCCGAGACCCAAGGGAGCTCTACACCTTC. Its translation: CASSTRDPRELYTF.

The CDR3 reads CASSPPGADTQYF. The DNA of the CDR3 is TGTGCCAGCAGCCCCCCCGGGGCAGATACGCAGTATTTT. The V gene is TRBV11-3, the J gene TRBJ2-3, with a tentative D call TRBD2 (5 bases). There are 13 residues in the CDR3. Germline CDR1 SGHNT, CDR2 YENEEA. V was clipped by 5 bases and J by 4 bases, with 10 bases between them.

The chain recombines TRBV7-2 with TRBJ1-3; the D is unclear. Germline V lookup: CDR1 SGHTA, CDR2 FQGNSA. Trimming stripped 4 bases from V and 2 bases from J, with 15 bases between. This CDR3 has 16 residues. The CDR3 DNA sequence: TGTGCCAGCAGCTCGTATCTGACTCCTACTGGAAACACCATATATTTT. Protein: CASSSYLTPTGNTIYF.

The rearrangement links TRBV19 to TRBJ2-4; D gene ambiguous. Germline lookup yields CDR1 LNHDA and CDR2 SQIVND (reference sequence). The CDR3 consists of 13 residues. Trimming removed 5 bases at V and 1 base at J, with 6 bases between. Here the CDR3 reads CASSPGAKNIQYF. The CDR3 DNA sequence: TGTGCCAGTAGTCCCGGGGCCAAAAACATTCAGTACTTC. Combining the CDR3 with reference TRBV19 and TRBJ2-4 gives the whole variable domain DGGITQSPKYLFRKEGQNVTLSCEQNLNHDAMYWYRQDPGQGLRLIYYSQIVNDFQKGDIAEGYSVSREKKESFPLTVTSAQKNPTAFYLCASSPGAKNIQYFGAGTRLSVL.

The chain links TRBV5-1 to TRBJ2-5; D is possibly TRBD2 (6 bases). Trimming shortened V by 3 bases and J by 5 bases, and 14 bases separated the two germline ends. Germline loops: CDR1 SGHRS, CDR2 YFSETQ. The CDR3 loop spans 14 amino acids. This chain's CDR3 is CASSSQTRSETQYF. In DNA form, the CDR3 reads TGCGCCAGCAGCTCGCAGACTAGGAGTGAGACCCAGTACTTC.

The rearrangement joins TRBV29-1 to TRBJ1-2; D may be TRBD1 (5 bases). CDR3 length: 12 amino acids. V was cut by 8 bases and J by 7 bases, with 17 bases left in between. Per germline, CDR1 SQVTM and CDR2 ANQGSEA. The CDR3, as DNA: TGCAGCAGTAACGGGGGGGTTGGTGGCTACACCTTC. Its translation is CSSNGGVGGYTF.

This clone came up a few times. This chain links TRBV7-6 with TRBJ2-1, with 11 bases fitting TRBD2. The CDR3 covers 16 residues. Germline CDR1 SGHVS, CDR2 FNYEAQ. V shed 2 bases, J shed 7 bases, and the junction held 7 bases outside the gene matches. CDR3 amino acids: CASSLRLAGGGNEQFF. CDR3 nucleotides: TGTGCCAGCAGCTTACGGCTAGCGGGGGGCGGGAATGAGCAGTTCTTC. Full variable domain (missing parts from reference TRBV7-6 and TRBJ2-1): GAGVSQSPRYKVTKRGQDVALRCDPISGHVSLYWYRQALGQGPEFLTYFNYEAQQDKSGLPNDRFSAERPEGSISTLTIQRTEQRDSAMYRCASSLRLAGGGNEQFFGPGTRLTVL.

CDR3 nucleotides: TGTGCCAGCAGCTTAGTCGTGCGAATGTCCTACGAGCAGTACTTC. Its translation is CASSLVVRMSYEQYF. The chain is built from TRBV7-2 and TRBJ2-7; D gene unclear. Germline V gives CDR1 SGHTA, CDR2 FQGNSA. V lost 1 base to trimming and J lost 1 base, with 11 bases between them. The CDR3 sequence is 15 residues long.

V gene TRBV25-1 combines with J gene TRBJ1-1, with D perhaps TRBD1 (5 bases). The V gene's germline CDR1 is MGHDK and CDR2 SYGVNS. V lost 0 bases and J lost 0, with 8 bases in between. The CDR3 has 15 amino acids. This CDR3 reads CASSEYGAMNTEAFF. Written as DNA, the CDR3 is TGTGCCAGCAGTGAATATGGGGCAATGAACACTGAAGCTTTCTTT.

The chain recombines TRBV2 with TRBJ2-3, with D uncertain. This CDR3 contains 14 residues. The V gene's germline CDR1 is SNHLY and CDR2 FYNNEI. V dropped 3 bases and J dropped 1 base, with 8 bases sitting between them. CDR3 loop: CASSEVGGTDTQYF. Written as DNA, the CDR3 is TGTGCCAGCAGTGAGGTCGGAGGCACAGATACGCAGTATTTT.

The chain carries TRBV5-1 and TRBJ1-5, with a tentative D call TRBD1 (6 bases). This CDR3 comprises 15 residues. CDR1 and CDR2 (germline): SGHRS, YFSETQ. V lost 5 bases, J lost 6 bases, and 18 bases lay in between. The CDR3 region is CASRSDPTGSQPQHF. DNA for the CDR3: TGCGCCAGCAGATCAGACCCCACAGGGAGTCAGCCCCAGCATTTT. Drawing the rest from reference TRBV5-1 and TRBJ1-5, the complete variable domain is KAGVTQTPRYLIKTRGQQVTLSCSPISGHRSVSWYQQTPGQGLQFLFEYFSETQRNKGNFPGRFSGRQFSNSRSEMNVSTLELGDSALYLCASRSDPTGSQPQHFGDGTRLSIL.

The V gene is TRBV5-1, the J gene TRBJ1-4, with 7 nucleotides matching TRBD1. Trimming removed 3 bases from V and 4 bases from J; junction bases left unmatched: 6. Germline V gives CDR1 SGHRS, CDR2 YFSETQ. This CDR3 region has 15 residues. In DNA form, the CDR3 reads TGCGCCAGCAGCTCTTCGGGACAGTATAATGAAAAACTGTTTTTT. This codes for CASSSSGQYNEKLFF. The whole variable domain, remainder taken from reference TRBV5-1 and TRBJ1-4, is KAGVTQTPRYLIKTRGQQVTLSCSPISGHRSVSWYQQTPGQGLQFLFEYFSETQRNKGNFPGRFSGRQFSNSRSEMNVSTLELGDSALYLCASSSSGQYNEKLFFGSGTQLSVL.